These 21 T cell receptor beta chains were sequenced from one sample in a study of OX40 agonist ivuxolimab in advanced cancers. Measured with immunoSEQ multiplex PCR; TCRdb has only the in-frame clones, and not every one. The sample has almost 65,000 clones, about 83% seen once. The source was CD4+ or CD8+ T cells sorted from blood, collected in a trial of the OX40 agonist ivuxolimab. The receptor set was obtained from an adult with an advanced solid tumor such as melanoma, head and neck, liver or kidney cancer.

CDR3 sequence reads: CASSARRVDTEAFF. Written as DNA, the CDR3 is TGCGCCAGCAGCGCCAGGAGGGTTGACACTGAAGCTTTCTTT. The chain couples TRBV5-1 to TRBJ1-1; D call uncertain. The germline CDR1 and CDR2 sequences are SGHRS and YFSETQ. This CDR3 has 14 residues. The V end lost 4 bases, the J end lost 3 bases, and 13 bases lay between the germline ends.

The rearrangement links TRBV27 to TRBJ2-6; 7 bases line up with TRBD1. Germline loops: CDR1 MNHEY, CDR2 SMNVEV (reference sequence). V lost 5 bases to trimming and J lost 1 base; unmatched junction nucleotides: 5. This CDR3 has 16 residues. The CDR3 nucleotides read TGTGCCAGCAGTGAACGACAGGGATCTGGGGCCAACGTCCTGACTTTC. Residues: CASSERQGSGANVLTF.

The chain couples TRBV28 to TRBJ2-1; D may be TRBD2 (5 bases). This CDR3 has 16 amino acids. The germline CDR1 and CDR2 sequences are MDHEN and SYDVKM. Trimming cost V 4 bases and J 6 bases, with 19 bases left between them. CDR3 sequence reads: CASSSVGRVASNEQFF. Written as DNA, the CDR3 is TGTGCCAGCAGTTCAGTGGGTCGGGTAGCGAGCAATGAGCAGTTCTTC.

This clone came up a few times. This chain joins TRBV28 and TRBJ1-2; no definite D call. Germline V gives CDR1 MDHEN, CDR2 SYDVKM. This CDR3 has 12 residues. The ends were cut back, 3 bases at V and 4 bases at J, with 6 bases in the middle. The CDR3 spells CASSFLIYGYTF. The CDR3 DNA sequence: TGTGCCAGCAGTTTTTTAATCTATGGCTACACCTTC.

The rearrangement links TRBV6-6 to TRBJ2-7, with TRBD1 matching over 7 bases. The V segment lost 6 bases and the J segment 3 bases; nucleotides outside the gene matches: 8. CDR3 length equals 14 residues. The germline gives CDR1 MNHNY, CDR2 SVGAGI (reference sequence). The CDR3 DNA follows: TGTGCCAGCAGACTAAACAGGGGCCGCTACGAGCAGTACTTC. Protein: CASRLNRGRYEQYF.

The CDR3 is CASSEVATQSEQFF. Here the CDR3 DNA reads TGCGCCAGCAGTGAAGTAGCGACACAATCAGAGCAGTTCTTC. The genes are TRBV10-2 and TRBJ2-1; a possible D gene is TRBD2 (5 bases). Germline V lookup: CDR1 WSHSY, CDR2 SAAADI. V lost 3 bases to trimming and J lost 10 bases, with 16 bases between them. The CDR3 is 14 amino acids.

The chain has TRBV11-2 and TRBJ2-5; D remains unclear. Trimming took 2 bases from V and 0 from J, leaving 10 bases between them. Germline CDR1 reads SGHAT; CDR2 reads FQNNGV. CDR3 length: 15 residues. CDR3 bases: TGTGCCAGCAGCTTAATACAGACGTACCAAGAGACCCAGTACTTC. This sequence encodes CASSLIQTYQETQYF.

The V and J genes are TRBV7-9 and TRBJ1-1, with a possible D match to TRBD1 (5 bases). Germline V gene sequence: CDR1 SEHNR, CDR2 FQNEAQ (reference sequence). The V gene lost 5 bases and the J gene lost 6 bases, with 16 bases spanning the gap. This CDR3 contains 14 residues. The chain's CDR3 is CASSLREGKAEAFF. The CDR3 DNA is TGTGCCAGCAGCCTGAGGGAGGGGAAGGCTGAAGCTTTCTTT.

This clone was seen once. The V call is TRBV11-2, the J call TRBJ2-7, with unresolved D. V lost 6 bases and J lost 4, with 13 bases in between. Germline CDR1 SGHAT, CDR2 FQNNGV. The CDR3 is made up of 13 amino acids. The CDR3 DNA sequence: TGTGCCAGCAGTCGGAGACCAGAGTACGAGCAGTACTTC. Protein: CASSRRPEYEQYF. The full variable domain, completed using reference TRBV11-2 and TRBJ2-7, is EAGVAQSPRYKIIEKRQSVAFWCNPISGHATLYWYQQILGQGPKLLIQFQNNGVVDDSQLPKDRFSAERLKGVDSTLKIQPAKLEDSAVYLCASSRRPEYEQYFGPGTRLTVT.

This clone was detected once. This sequence joins TRBV19 and TRBJ2-5, with D uncertain. The CDR3 sequence is 14 residues long. Germline V gene data show CDR1 as LNHDA and CDR2 as SQIVND (reference sequence). The V end lost 5 bases, the J end lost 5 bases, and 15 bases lay between the germline ends. CDR3 in DNA: TGTGCCAGTAGTGTCCCGGGCCCACGGGAGACCCAGTACTTC. Protein product: CASSVPGPRETQYF.

V gene TRBV6-1 combines with J gene TRBJ2-5; D is perhaps TRBD2 (5 bases). V lost 2 bases to trimming and J lost 4 bases, with 14 bases between them. Per germline, CDR1 MNHNS and CDR2 SASEGT. The CDR3 is 15 residues long. The CDR3 DNA is TGTGCCAGCAGTGAATACGAGGGCTCGAGAGAGACCCAGTACTTC. Residues: CASSEYEGSRETQYF.

This clone was found a few times. The gene calls are TRBV5-4 and TRBJ2-5; D is ambiguous. From germline, CDR1 is SGHNT and CDR2 YYREEE (reference sequence). The V end was cut by 0 bases, the J end by 3 bases, with 3 bases between. The CDR3 is 12 residues long. Here the CDR3 reads CASSLVEETQYF. CDR3 sequence (DNA): TGTGCCAGCAGCTTGGTTGAAGAGACCCAGTACTTC.

This clone occurred once. The chain employs TRBV6-1 and TRBJ2-5, with TRBD1 matching 9 bases. The DNA matches TRBJ2-7 better at its end, which makes the J call doubtful. Germline V gene lookup returns CDR1 MNHNS and CDR2 SASEGT. The CDR3 sequence is 14 residues long. CDR3 in amino acids: CASSDWGQGYEQYF. CDR3 DNA: TGTGCCAGCAGTGATTGGGGACAGGGCTACGAGCAGTACTTC.

This clone came up once. The V and J genes are TRBV19 and TRBJ1-2; the D gene is possibly TRBD1 (5 bases). The CDR3 consists of 15 residues. Trimming cost V 4 bases and J 1 base, with 13 bases left between them. Germline CDR1 is LNHDA and CDR2 is SQIVND (reference sequence). CDR3 nucleotide sequence: TGTGCCAGTAGTACTACAGGTCATTATAACTATGGCTACACCTTC. Protein product: CASSTTGHYNYGYTF.

This chain links TRBV14 with TRBJ1-2; D is ambiguous. The length of the CDR3 is 12 residues. V was cut by 6 bases and J by 0 bases, with 5 bases left in between. Germline-derived CDR1 and CDR2 are SGHDN and FVKESK. The CDR3 DNA reads as TGTGCCAGCAGTCAGACTAACTATGGCTACACCTTC. This gives the protein CASSQTNYGYTF.

V usage is TRBV30 and J usage is TRBJ2-1, with unresolved D. With 2 bases removed from V and 6 bases from J, the gap between germline ends came to 11 bases. The CDR3 runs 13 residues. In germline, CDR1 is GTSNPN, CDR2 SVGIG (reference sequence). As DNA, the CDR3 is TGTGCCTGGAGTAGGTCTACCCGCAATGAGCAGTTCTTC. This encodes CAWSRSTRNEQFF.

This sequence joins TRBV6-4 and TRBJ1-1; D gene ambiguous. The CDR3 has 13 amino acids. V was pared by 4 bases and J by 1 base, with 7 bases between. Germline CDR1 and CDR2: MRHNA and SNTAGT. The CDR3 loop reads CASSASSNTEAFF. CDR3 bases: TGTGCCAGCAGTGCGAGTTCGAACACTGAAGCTTTCTTT.

The gene calls are TRBV6-5 and TRBJ1-6; no reliable D call. Trimming took 6 bases from V and 7 from J, leaving 10 bases between them. The length of the CDR3 is 13 residues. Germline V gives CDR1 MNHEY, CDR2 SVGAGI. As DNA, the CDR3 is TGTGCCAGCAGGGGGTCTCAGAATTCACCCCTCCACTTT. As protein: CASRGSQNSPLHF.

The chain links TRBV7-9 to TRBJ2-7; a weak D match, TRBD1 (6 bases). V shed 5 bases and J shed 0 bases, with 14 bases lying between them. This CDR3 comprises 15 residues. CDR1 is SEHNR and CDR2 is FQNEAQ in the germline V gene (reference sequence). The DNA for the CDR3 is TGTGCCAGCAGCCGGACAGCTGCCTACTCCTACGAGCAGTACTTC. Amino acid sequence: CASSRTAAYSYEQYF.

The J gene is TRBJ2-5, the V gene TRBV19; 8 positions agree with TRBD2. CDR3 size: 14 residues. In germline, CDR1 is LNHDA, CDR2 SQIVND (reference sequence). J gave up 9 bases and V 1 base, and 7 bases lay outside the gene matches. CDR3 bases: TGTGCCAGTAGTATAGTTGGTAGCGGGATGGCCCAGTACTTC. This encodes CASSIVGSGMAQYF. Full variable domain (rest looked up from reference TRBV19 and TRBJ2-5): DGGITQSPKYLFRKEGQNVTLSCEQNLNHDAMYWYRQDPGQGLRLIYYSQIVNDFQKGDIAEGYSVSREKKESFPLTVTSAQKNPTAFYLCASSIVGSGMAQYFGPGTRLLVL.

This chain connects TRBV6-5 to TRBJ1-2; 8 bases fit TRBD1. The ends lost 4 bases at V and 4 bases at J; junction bases unmatched: 5. Germline assignment: CDR1 MNHEY and CDR2 SVGAGI. There are 14 residues in the CDR3. The CDR3 protein is CASSSGQGSYGYTF. The CDR3, as DNA: TGTGCCAGCAGTTCCGGACAGGGCTCCTATGGCTACACCTTC.